The 21 T cell receptor beta chains reported below all come from one sample, sequenced in a study of blood T cell repertoires in COVID-19. TCRdb keeps only in-frame clones here, not all; method: immunoSEQ multiplex PCR. The sample shows about 200,000 clones, about 86% of them seen only once. The sample consisted of PBMCs or T cells enriched from blood (not recorded which). Every receptor here comes from a man in his forties who had recovered from COVID-19.

V usage is TRBV7-9 and J usage is TRBJ1-1, with D perhaps matching TRBD1 (5 bases). The CDR3 sequence is 16 residues long. The germline V gene encodes CDR1 SEHNR and CDR2 FQNEAQ (reference sequence). The V and J ends lost 7 bases and 5 bases respectively, with 23 bases between them. The CDR3 reads CASTVLDGGWRTEAFF. DNA for the CDR3: TGTGCCAGCACCGTCCTCGATGGGGGGTGGAGGACTGAAGCTTTCTTT.

This chain links TRBV5-1 with TRBJ1-4; TRBD1 matches 8 bases. J lost 6 bases, V lost 4 bases, and 8 bases had no gene match. This CDR3 has 15 residues. In germline, CDR1 is SGHRS, CDR2 YFSETQ. CDR3 nucleotide sequence: TGCGCCAGCAGCCTCGCAGGGGGCGTCCATGAAAAACTGTTTTTT. Its protein product is CASSLAGGVHEKLFF.

The chain uses TRBV2 and TRBJ2-7; 9 bases are shared with TRBD2. Germline trimming cut 2 bases from V and 2 bases from J; bases unmatched to any gene: 4. CDR3 length equals 15 residues. From germline, CDR1 is SNHLY and CDR2 FYNNEI. DNA for the CDR3: TGTGCCAGCAGTGAAAGCGGGGGGACCGCCTACGAGCAGTACTTC. Residues: CASSESGGTAYEQYF.

This clone has more than one count but fewer than ten. The chain carries TRBV12-3 or TRBV12-4 and TRBJ2-1; unclear D gene. The CDR3 covers 12 residues. V lost 6 bases and J 7 bases, leaving 10 bases between the germline ends. CDR3 residues: CASSPSFNEQFF. The CDR3, as DNA: TGTGCCAGCAGCCCCTCCTTTAATGAGCAGTTCTTC.

The chain carries TRBV7-2 and TRBJ1-6; D is uncertain. With 3 bases removed from V and 7 bases from J, the gap between germline ends came to 7 bases. The germline CDR1 and CDR2 sequences are SGHTA and FQGNSA. This CDR3 is 13 amino acids long. CDR3 amino acids: CASSLAGNSPLHF. The CDR3, as DNA: TGTGCCAGCAGCTTGGCGGGAAATTCACCCCTCCACTTT. Full variable domain (rest looked up from reference TRBV7-2 and TRBJ1-6): GAGVSQSPSNKVTEKGKDVELRCDPISGHTALYWYRQSLGQGLEFLIYFQGNSAPDKSGLPSDRFSAERTGGSVSTLTIQRTQQEDSAVYLCASSLAGNSPLHFGNGTRLTVT.

The V gene is TRBV4-3, the J gene TRBJ1-5, with 12 bases aligning to TRBD1. J lost 6 bases, V lost 0 bases, and 6 bases had no gene match. The germline CDR1 and CDR2 sequences are LGHNA and YSLEER. The CDR3 consists of 17 residues. CDR3 bases: TGCGCCAGCAGCCAAGATTGGGGGACAGGGGGCCTTCAGCCCCAGCATTTT. It specifies CASSQDWGTGGLQPQHF.

This chain links TRBV7-8 with TRBJ2-1, with 7 nucleotides matching TRBD1. Looked up from germline, CDR1 is SGHVS and CDR2 is FQNEAQ. After removal of 5 bases from V and 8 bases from J, the junction contained 15 bases not matched to a gene. The CDR3 runs 16 residues. CDR3 loop: CASSPRTGGLLDEQFF. CDR3 in DNA: TGTGCCAGCAGCCCCCGGACAGGAGGTCTGTTGGATGAGCAGTTCTTC. The whole variable domain, filled in from reference TRBV7-8 and TRBJ2-1, reads GAGVSQSPRYKVAKRGQDVALRCDPISGHVSLFWYQQALGQGPEFLTYFQNEAQLDKSGLPSDRFFAERPEGSVSTLKIQRTQQEDSAVYLCASSPRTGGLLDEQFFGPGTRLTVL.

The genes are TRBV19 and TRBJ1-1; 7 bases are a match to TRBD1. The CDR3 runs to 13 residues. Germline V gene data show CDR1 as LNHDA and CDR2 as SQIVND (reference sequence). V gave up 6 bases and J gave up 6 bases; unmatched junction bases: 7. The CDR3 nucleotides read TGTGCCAGTAGGACCCACAGGGGACCTGAAGCTTTCTTT. This gives the protein CASRTHRGPEAFF.

The V call is TRBV5-4, the J call TRBJ1-2, with D possibly matching TRBD1 (5 bases). The germline V gene has CDR1 SGHNT and CDR2 YYREEE (reference sequence). This CDR3 comprises 13 residues. With 4 bases removed from V and 7 bases from J, the gap between germline ends came to 14 bases. CDR3 sequence (DNA): TGTGCCAGCAGCCCCGGGGGGGTCGTTGGCTACACCTTC. This translates into CASSPGGVVGYTF.

The count of this clone is one. This chain uses TRBV5-4 with TRBJ2-1, with D unresolved. Per the germline V gene, CDR1 is SGHNT and CDR2 is YYREEE (reference sequence). Deletions cut 3 bases from V and 7 bases from J, with 5 bases between. CDR3 length: 11 residues. The CDR3 DNA sequence: TGTGCCAGCAGCTCCCGGAATGAGCAGTTCTTC. Its translation: CASSSRNEQFF.

J is TRBJ1-5 and V is TRBV6-1; the match to TRBD1 covers 9 bases. V trimming: 3 bases; J trimming: 10 bases; junction bases outside the gene matches: 13. Germline V gene sequence: CDR1 MNHNS, CDR2 SASEGT. The CDR3 has 16 amino acids. The CDR3 DNA sequence: TGTGCCAGCAGTGATGTAGGGTCAGGACAGGGGTGCCCCCAGCATTTT. Encoded protein: CASSDVGSGQGCPQHF.

The chain combines TRBV10-3 with TRBJ1-2; D unresolved. Germline loops: CDR1 ENHRY, CDR2 SYGVKD. This CDR3 region has 11 residues. The germline V and J ends were trimmed by 8 bases and 3 bases, with 7 bases remaining between them. The CDR3 spells CAISEDYGYTF. In DNA, the CDR3 is TGTGCCATCTCGGAGGACTATGGCTACACCTTC.

The V and J genes are TRBV6-5 and TRBJ2-1; 7 bases map to TRBD1. Germline CDR1 and CDR2: MNHEY and SVGAGI. The CDR3 is 16 residues long. V gave up 4 bases and J gave up 9 bases; unmatched junction bases: 15. DNA of the CDR3: TGTGCCAGCAGTTTTGCACAGGGGACGGATGAGAGTGAGCAGTTCTTC. Its protein product is CASSFAQGTDESEQFF.

This clone has just a few counts. The rearrangement links TRBV2 to TRBJ2-7, with D unclear. The CDR3 sequence is 14 residues long. The germline V and J ends were trimmed by 3 bases and 5 bases, with 14 bases remaining between them. Germline V gene lookup returns CDR1 SNHLY and CDR2 FYNNEI. DNA of the CDR3: TGTGCCAGCAGTGAGCCCGGGTCAGCCCACGAGCAGTACTTC. Residues: CASSEPGSAHEQYF.

V usage is TRBV28 and J usage is TRBJ2-1; 8 bases are shared with TRBD2. V trimming: 2 bases; J trimming: 2 bases; junction bases outside the gene matches: 14. The CDR3 is made up of 19 amino acids. CDR1 and CDR2 (germline): MDHEN, SYDVKM. DNA for the CDR3: TGTGCCAGCAGTTTAAGTCTAGCGGGCGGGGATAGAACCTACAATGAGCAGTTCTTC. Amino acids: CASSLSLAGGDRTYNEQFF.

The chain has TRBV28 and TRBJ1-1; no firm D call. There are 15 residues in the CDR3. CDR1 is MDHEN, CDR2 SYDVKM, per germline. V shed 5 bases and J shed 4 bases, with 17 bases lying between them. The CDR3 coding sequence is TGTGCCAGCAGTCCCCGTCTGGAGTTGAGCACTGAAGCTTTCTTT. Amino acids: CASSPRLELSTEAFF.

This clone was counted once. The V call is TRBV7-9, the J call TRBJ1-2; D is unresolved. CDR3 size: 14 residues. V was shortened by 1 base and J by 6 bases, with 12 bases between the two germline ends. Germline V gives CDR1 SEHNR, CDR2 FQNEAQ (reference sequence). The DNA for the CDR3 is TGTGCCAGCAGCTTAGACTCCACGGTGGATGGCTACACCTTC. Translation gives CASSLDSTVDGYTF. The whole variable domain, remainder taken from reference TRBV7-9 and TRBJ1-2, is DTGVSQNPRHKITKRGQNVTFRCDPISEHNRLYWYRQTLGQGPEFLTYFQNEAQLEKSRLLSDRFSAERPKGSFSTLEIQRTEQGDSAMYLCASSLDSTVDGYTFGSGTRLTVV.

This clone was seen just once. V gene TRBV4-1 combines with J gene TRBJ1-2; D might be TRBD1 (5 bases). The CDR3 totals 15 residues. V lost 0 bases to trimming and J lost 0 bases, with 8 bases between them. From germline, CDR1 is MGHRA and CDR2 YSYEKL. CDR3 sequence reads: CASSQEPGPNYGYTF. CDR3 DNA: TGCGCCAGCAGCCAAGAACCAGGGCCTAACTATGGCTACACCTTC.

A word on this clone: The identical CDR3 is also encoded by other nucleotide sequences in the sample. The chain employs TRBV19 and TRBJ1-1, with D possibly TRBD1 on 6 matching bases. The CDR3 loop spans 13 amino acids. Germline CDR1 and CDR2: LNHDA and SQIVND (reference sequence). With 3 bases removed from V and 4 bases from J, the gap between germline ends came to 9 bases. CDR3 nucleotides: TGTGCCAGTAGTATCGGCAGGGGCACTGAAGCTTTCTTT. This translates into CASSIGRGTEAFF. The whole variable domain, remainder taken from reference TRBV19 and TRBJ1-1, is DGGITQSPKYLFRKEGQNVTLSCEQNLNHDAMYWYRQDPGQGLRLIYYSQIVNDFQKGDIAEGYSVSREKKESFPLTVTSAQKNPTAFYLCASSIGRGTEAFFGQGTRLTVV.

CDR3 nucleotide sequence: TGTGCCAGCAGCTTTCGACAATCGGAATACAATGAGCAGTTCTTC. Protein: CASSFRQSEYNEQFF. The chain employs TRBV11-2 and TRBJ2-1; D is unclear. The CDR3 length is 15 residues. V lost 3 bases, J lost 4 bases, and 13 bases lay in between. Germline loops: CDR1 SGHAT, CDR2 FQNNGV.

This clone was detected a few times. This chain links TRBV10-2 with TRBJ2-3, with TRBD2 matching over 13 bases. This CDR3 spans 15 amino acids. The junction had 4 bases not matched to a gene; V was cut back by 6 bases and J by 4 bases. Germline V gene data show CDR1 as WSHSY and CDR2 as SAAADI. CDR3 amino acids: CASSPTSGGSDTQYF. As DNA, the CDR3 is TGCGCCAGCAGCCCGACTAGCGGGGGGTCAGATACGCAGTATTTT.